The 24 T cell receptor beta chains below were found in one sample sequenced in a study of graft-versus-host responses after intestinal transplantation. Sequencing used immunoSEQ multiplex PCR; TCRdb keeps in-frame clones, though not all of them. The data show 90,000 to 150,000 clones, with 85% to 95% seen just once and more than 2.5% held by the top ten. No antigen is known for these receptors. The sequences come from unstimulated CD8+ T cells sorted from spleen or lymph node cells, collected before intestinal transplant. These TCRs come from a human donor who received an intestinal transplant.

This chain uses TRBV6-1 with TRBJ2-5, with no clear D. Trimming removed 1 base from V and 11 bases from J, with 11 bases in between. The CDR3 is 12 residues long. Germline CDR1 is MNHNS and CDR2 is SASEGT. The CDR3 is CASSEGTYGQYF. The CDR3 coding sequence is TGTGCCAGCAGTGAAGGTACCTACGGGCAGTACTTC.

This clone was detected only once. This sequence joins TRBV6-6 and TRBJ2-1; D unclear. Trimming took off 3 bases at V and 6 bases at J, with 12 bases between the two ends. The CDR3 extends over 14 amino acids. Germline V gene sequence: CDR1 MNHNY, CDR2 SVGAGI (reference sequence). The CDR3 spells CASSYQPSPNEQFF. Here the CDR3 DNA reads TGTGCCAGCAGTTATCAACCGAGCCCCAATGAGCAGTTCTTC.

This chain joins TRBV11-1 and TRBJ2-1; D uncertain. V was trimmed by 4 bases and J by 0 bases, leaving 7 bases between them. Germline CDR1 SGHAT, CDR2 FQDESV (reference sequence). CDR3 length equals 14 residues. DNA for the CDR3: TGTGCCAGCAGCTCGGGTTTCTCCTACAATGAGCAGTTCTTC. Amino acid sequence: CASSSGFSYNEQFF.

The chain combines TRBV6-5 with TRBJ2-7; possibly TRBD1 for D (7 bases). With 0 bases removed from V and 2 bases from J, the gap between germline ends came to 14 bases. The length of the CDR3 is 16 residues. CDR1 and CDR2 from the germline V gene are MNHEY and SVGAGI. The DNA for the CDR3 is TGTGCCAGCAGTTACTCTACCAGGGGGGCTACCTACGAGCAGTACTTC. Translated, it gives CASSYSTRGATYEQYF.

The chain recombines TRBV7-8 with TRBJ2-1; perhaps TRBD2 as D (5 bases). This CDR3 spans 15 amino acids. V shed 3 bases and J shed 1 base, with 10 bases lying between them. Germline V gene lookup returns CDR1 SGHVS and CDR2 FQNEAQ. The CDR3 is CASSFSEESYNEQFF. The DNA of the CDR3 is TGTGCCAGCAGCTTTAGCGAGGAGTCCTACAATGAGCAGTTCTTC.

V usage is TRBV4-1 and J usage is TRBJ1-5; TRBD1 is a possible D gene (5 bases). The CDR3 runs to 14 residues. CDR1 is MGHRA, CDR2 YSYEKL, per germline. Trimming cost V 3 bases and J 7 bases, with 13 bases left between them. The CDR3 nucleotides are TGCGCCAGCAGCCAGGTGGGGCTAGAGCAGCCCCAGCATTTT. Translation: CASSQVGLEQPQHF.

CDR3: CASSFLGPYEQYF. The CDR3 DNA is TGTGCCAGCAGTTTCCTAGGACCCTACGAGCAGTACTTC. This chain joins TRBV28 and TRBJ2-7; D remains ambiguous. Germline-derived CDR1 and CDR2 are MDHEN and SYDVKM. The CDR3 loop spans 13 amino acids. V lost 3 bases and J lost 2, with 8 bases in between.

A note on this clone: Other DNA sequences in the sample encode the same CDR3. The rearrangement links TRBV19 to TRBJ2-7; 7 bases map to TRBD1. CDR1 is LNHDA and CDR2 is SQIVND in the germline V gene (reference sequence). The CDR3 has 14 amino acids. Trimming removed 1 base from V and 3 bases from J; junction bases left unmatched: 3. The CDR3: CASSIGQGSYEQYF. As DNA, the CDR3 is TGTGCCAGTAGTATAGGACAGGGAAGCTACGAGCAGTACTTC.

CDR3: CASSLWGLRENTEAFF. CDR3 nucleotides: TGTGCCAGCAGTTTATGGGGGTTGCGGGAGAACACTGAAGCTTTCTTT. The rearrangement joins TRBV27 to TRBJ1-1; a possible D gene is TRBD1 (5 bases). CDR1 MNHEY and CDR2 SMNVEV come from the germline V gene (reference sequence). The CDR3 length is 16 residues. Trimming left V 1 base short and J 1 base short, with 13 bases between.

The chain has TRBV30 and TRBJ2-3, with 7 bases identical to TRBD2. V dropped 4 bases and J dropped 7; count of bases not matched to a gene: 11. The CDR3 length is 14 residues. Germline assignment: CDR1 GTSNPN and CDR2 SVGIG (reference sequence). As DNA, the CDR3 is TGTGCCTGGATTAAAGGGTGGGGGGGGAATACGCAGTATTTT. Encoded protein: CAWIKGWGGNTQYF. Supplemented by reference TRBV30 and TRBJ2-3, the full variable domain reads SQTIHQWPATLVQPVGSPLSLECTVEGTSNPNLYWYRQAAGRGLQLLFYSVGIGQISSEVPQNLSASRPQDRQFILSSKKLLLSDSGFYLCAWIKGWGGNTQYFGPGTRLTVL.

V gene TRBV5-1 combines with J gene TRBJ2-1; no reliable D call. Trimming cost V 0 bases and J 4 bases, with 8 bases left between them. This CDR3 comprises 14 residues. Germline V lookup: CDR1 SGHRS, CDR2 YFSETQ. The CDR3 DNA reads as TGCGCCAGCAGCTTGGGTTACTCTTACAATGAGCAGTTCTTC. This codes for CASSLGYSYNEQFF.

This chain connects TRBV9 to TRBJ1-3; perhaps TRBD1 as D (6 bases). This CDR3 comprises 19 residues. Trimming removed 3 bases from V and 8 bases from J, with 30 bases in between. Germline V gives CDR1 SGDLS, CDR2 YYNGEE. CDR3 residues: CASSATGLSSRADCHTIYF. The CDR3 DNA reads as TGTGCCAGCAGCGCCACAGGGTTGTCGTCCAGGGCCGATTGTCACACCATATATTTT. The variable domain in full, completed from reference TRBV9 and TRBJ1-3, reads DSGVTQTPKHLITATGQRVTLRCSPRSGDLSVYWYQQSLDQGLQFLIQYYNGEERAKGNILERFSAQQFPDLHSELNLSSLELGDSALYFCASSATGLSSRADCHTIYFGEGSWLTVV.

The table lists this clone with a count of one. V gene TRBV5-8 combines with J gene TRBJ2-2, with 7 bases aligning to TRBD1. The V gene's germline CDR1 is SGHTS and CDR2 YDEGEE. The CDR3 contains 15 residues. V was clipped by 4 bases and J by 2 bases; unmatched bases: 5. The CDR3 sequence is CASSSGTVNTGELFF. The CDR3 DNA sequence: TGTGCCAGCAGCAGTGGGACAGTAAACACCGGGGAGCTGTTTTTT.

The rearrangement joins TRBV15 to TRBJ2-7; no clear D gene. This CDR3 is built from 14 residues. CDR1 LNHNV and CDR2 YYDKDF come from the germline V gene (reference sequence). The germline V and J ends were trimmed by 5 bases and 0 bases, with 11 bases remaining between them. The CDR3 spells CATSGSPYSYEQYF. The CDR3, as DNA: TGTGCCACCAGCGGTAGCCCTTACTCCTACGAGCAGTACTTC.

The chain recombines TRBV6-5 with TRBJ2-7, with 10 bases lining up with TRBD1. Germline V CDR1 and CDR2: MNHEY, SVGAGI. This CDR3 region has 15 residues. Unmatched junction bases numbered 2, after V lost 1 base and J lost 2 bases. For the CDR3, the DNA is TGTGCCAGCAGTTACTTGGGGACAGGGGCCTACGAGCAGTACTTC. The encoded protein is CASSYLGTGAYEQYF.

V and J are TRBV19 and TRBJ2-7; perhaps TRBD2 as D (6 bases). CDR1 is LNHDA and CDR2 is SQIVND in the germline V gene (reference sequence). V was cut by 5 bases and J by 5 bases, with 19 bases left in between. The CDR3 sequence is 15 residues long. The CDR3 DNA sequence: TGTGCCAGTAGTGCCTCCATCGGGGCGGGGCACGAGCAGTACTTC. Residues: CASSASIGAGHEQYF.

V and J are TRBV28 and TRBJ2-5; the D gene is possibly TRBD1 (6 bases). Judging by the DNA end, TRBJ2-7 fits better; the J call may be wrong. This CDR3 has 14 amino acids. Per germline, CDR1 MDHEN and CDR2 SYDVKM. CDR3 sequence: CASSPDTGSYEQYF. CDR3 DNA: TGTGCCAGCAGCCCCGATACAGGGTCCTACGAGCAGTACTTC.

This chain links TRBV28 with TRBJ2-5, with TRBD1 as a possible D gene (5 bases). Germline V lookup: CDR1 MDHEN, CDR2 SYDVKM. V lost 6 bases and J 5 bases, leaving 19 bases between the germline ends. The CDR3 runs to 15 residues. This CDR3 is CASSYQFGRAETQYF. CDR3 nucleotide sequence: TGTGCCAGCAGCTATCAGTTTGGCAGGGCGGAGACCCAGTACTTC.

The chain employs TRBV7-9 and TRBJ2-7; 8 bases align to TRBD2. CDR1 and CDR2 (germline): SEHNR, FQNEAQ (reference sequence). The CDR3 runs to 16 residues. Germline trimming cut 5 bases from V and 4 bases from J; bases unmatched to any gene: 13. For the CDR3, the DNA is TGTGCCAGCAGCCCACGAGGGATAGCGGGATTGTACGAGCAGTACTTC. This gives the protein CASSPRGIAGLYEQYF.

This chain uses TRBV28 with TRBJ2-7; D is unclear. Per the germline V gene, CDR1 is MDHEN and CDR2 is SYDVKM. V was cut by 2 bases and J by 9 bases, with 5 bases left in between. The CDR3 sequence is 10 residues long. CDR3: CASSLERQYF. The CDR3 region has the DNA TGTGCCAGCAGTTTAGAAAGGCAGTACTTC.

V and J are TRBV6-5 and TRBJ2-1; 9 nucleotides match TRBD2. The ends lost 2 bases at V and 6 bases at J; junction bases unmatched: 5. There are 15 residues in the CDR3. CDR1 and CDR2 from the germline V gene are MNHEY and SVGAGI. CDR3 in amino acids: CASSYASGESNEQFF. CDR3 coding DNA: TGTGCCAGCAGTTACGCTAGCGGGGAATCCAATGAGCAGTTCTTC.

The J gene is TRBJ2-7, the V gene TRBV27, with 13 bases identical to TRBD2. Germline CDR1 reads MNHEY; CDR2 reads SMNVEV (reference sequence). The CDR3 is made up of 15 amino acids. J gave up 2 bases and V 5 bases, and 3 bases lay outside the gene matches. The CDR3 is CASSPGTSGTYEQYF. The CDR3 bases are TGTGCCAGCAGTCCTGGGACTAGCGGGACCTACGAGCAGTACTTC.

This chain uses TRBV11-2 with TRBJ2-7, with TRBD2 as a possible D gene (6 bases). The V end lost 0 bases, the J end lost 3 bases, and 18 bases lay between the germline ends. The CDR3 is made up of 17 amino acids. The germline CDR1 and CDR2 sequences are SGHAT and FQNNGV. As DNA, the CDR3 is TGTGCCAGCAGCTTAGAAGGGCGGGGCCATCCTTACTACGAGCAGTACTTC. Translated: CASSLEGRGHPYYEQYF.

This chain links TRBV6-5 with TRBJ2-7; 8 bases match TRBD1. This CDR3 region has 15 residues. The germline gives CDR1 MNHEY, CDR2 SVGAGI. The J segment lost 3 bases and the V segment lost 5 bases, leaving 9 bases of the junction unmatched. This chain's CDR3 is CASSLTGTGVYEQYF. The CDR3, as DNA: TGTGCCAGCAGTCTTACCGGGACAGGAGTCTACGAGCAGTACTTC.